This paragraph covers one TCR beta chain sequence. The antigen is unknown. Together with a sample-barcoded 5' primer, a J-beta primer mix was included in a second PCR lasting about 6 to 12 cycles. Each CDR3 protein is one row after TCRdb ran MiXCR on the 5' RACE reads. The table lists over 950,000 distinct CDR3 sequences, approximately 38% of them singletons. These data originate in a study of blood T cells in healthy people across ages. At the level of the study: Capture via template switching afforded approximately one barcoded beta molecule per two T cells.

About 9.6 milliliters of peripheral blood were drawn from each donor into EDTA-treated tubes. Between the trimmed V and J ends, which lost 0 bases and 4 bases, there was a span of 9 bases. The CDR3 covers 14 residues. CDR1 and CDR2 (germline): KGHSH, LQKENI. Study-wide results and limits: Changes seen in expanded clonotypes were possibly confounded by donor CMV status left unknown. Percentage of naive T cells showed a strong correlation with TCR beta diversity.

The TCR sequence derives from a man aged 18 to 30 in good health. The chain combines TRBV18 with TRBJ1-1; tentatively, D is TRBD1 (6 bases). The sample taken for sequencing was blood. The DNA for the CDR3 is TGTGCCAGCTCACCACCGGTAGGGGGCACTGAAGCTTTCTTT. This codes for CASSPPVGGTEAFF.